This TCR beta chain stems from a study of shared clonotypes between healthy human individuals. Across several immunoSEQ plates, the genomic DNA of each subset was split evenly. When replicate PCRs were run on unsorted PBMC, they used approximately 300 ng DNA, tens of thousands of T cell genomes. Assay used: immunoSEQ multiplex PCR; TCRdb lists only in-frame clones, some missing. In the table there are about 490,000 clones, less than 80% of which are singletons. Healthy HIV-negative adults with no recent acute infections or vaccinations were recruited as donors. The germline V and J ends were trimmed by 0 bases and 11 bases, with 8 bases remaining between them. The CDR3 covers 12 residues. CDR1 is MNHNS, CDR2 SASEGT, per germline.

The chain joins TRBV6-1 to TRBJ1-3; no clear D gene. Sequenced material: PBMCs. The clonotype was recovered from a woman aged 40 to 49 in good health. Some clones in this sample may be carry-over from other donors' samples. For the CDR3, the DNA is TGTGCCAGCAGTGAAGCGGGGAACGCCATATATTTT. Protein product: CASSEAGNAIYF.